Following are 13 T cell receptor beta chains from one sample sequenced in a study of blood T cell repertoires in COVID-19. Clones were sequenced by immunoSEQ multiplex PCR, and TCRdb holds only the in-frame ones, with some missing. The table shows some 530,000 clones, with approximately 86% occurring only once. Sample: PBMCs or T cells enriched from blood (not recorded which). Receptors originate from a woman aged 55-69 years who had recovered from COVID-19.

V is TRBV5-1 and J is TRBJ2-1; a weak D match, TRBD1 (7 bases). Per the germline V gene, CDR1 is SGHRS and CDR2 is YFSETQ. Between the trimmed V and J ends, which lost 6 bases and 6 bases, there was a span of 13 bases. The CDR3 has 13 amino acids. The CDR3 region is CASKLQGGNEQFF. The CDR3 DNA reads as TGCGCCAGCAAGTTGCAGGGGGGCAATGAGCAGTTCTTC.

The chain is built from TRBV29-1 and TRBJ1-2; 9 nucleotides line up with TRBD1. Looked up from germline, CDR1 is SQVTM and CDR2 is ANQGSEA. CDR3 size: 12 residues. The trim removed 7 bases at V and 4 bases at J, leaving 4 bases unmatched. The CDR3 sequence is CSASGQGYGYTF. In nucleotides, the CDR3 is TGCAGCGCTTCGGGACAGGGCTATGGCTACACCTTC.

V is TRBV5-8 and J is TRBJ2-1, with D possibly matching TRBD1 (6 bases). Germline-derived CDR1 and CDR2 are SGHTS and YDEGEE. The CDR3 loop spans 17 amino acids. V shed 1 base and J shed 3 bases, with 17 bases lying between them. The CDR3 region has the DNA TGTGCCAGCAGCTTGTTGACGGGTGTGGACAGCTACAATGAGCAGTTCTTC. Translated, it gives CASSLLTGVDSYNEQFF.

The chain has TRBV27 and TRBJ1-6; weak D call: TRBD1 (5 bases). Trimming removed 2 bases at V and 2 bases at J, with 10 bases between. CDR3 length: 16 residues. Germline V CDR1 and CDR2: MNHEY, SMNVEV (reference sequence). The chain's CDR3 is CASSLGIGAYNSPLHF. CDR3 sequence (DNA): TGTGCCAGCAGTTTAGGGATAGGGGCCTATAATTCACCCCTCCACTTT.

The chain is built from TRBV10-3 and TRBJ2-1; D is possibly TRBD2 (6 bases). V shed 4 bases and J shed 0 bases, with 10 bases lying between them. The CDR3 is 15 amino acids. CDR1 is ENHRY and CDR2 is SYGVKD in the germline V gene. Here the CDR3 reads CAISGDGSSYNEQFF. CDR3 nucleotide sequence: TGTGCCATCAGTGGAGACGGGAGCTCCTACAATGAGCAGTTCTTC.

The chain links TRBV24-1 to TRBJ1-1; weak D call: TRBD1 (5 bases). Germline CDR1 is KGHDR and CDR2 is SFDVKD. The CDR3 is 15 residues long. V was pared by 2 bases and J by 2 bases, with 11 bases between. This CDR3 is CATSDSTDSNTEAFF. For the CDR3, the DNA is TGTGCCACCAGTGATTCAACCGACAGTAACACTGAAGCTTTCTTT.

The V gene is TRBV28, the J gene TRBJ1-2; D possibly corresponds to TRBD1 (5 bases). Germline V gene lookup returns CDR1 MDHEN and CDR2 SYDVKM. V was pared by 2 bases and J by 5 bases, with 12 bases between. This CDR3 comprises 14 residues. The chain's CDR3 is CASSLPGMFYGYTF. The DNA of the CDR3 is TGTGCCAGCAGTTTACCAGGGATGTTTTATGGCTACACCTTC.

This chain connects TRBV5-1 to TRBJ2-3; 8 bases match TRBD2. Trimming at V came to 4 bases and at J to 5 bases, leaving 9 bases not matched to a gene. Per germline, CDR1 SGHRS and CDR2 YFSETQ. There are 15 residues in the CDR3. CDR3 bases: TGCGCCAGCAGCGCGTACGGGGGGGCGGTAGATACGCAGTATTTT. This gives the protein CASSAYGGAVDTQYF.

The genes are TRBV9 and TRBJ2-3, with 8 bases lining up with TRBD2. The trim removed 0 bases at V and 2 bases at J, leaving 5 bases unmatched. Germline V gene lookup returns CDR1 SGDLS and CDR2 YYNGEE. The CDR3 extends over 16 amino acids. As DNA, the CDR3 is TGTGCCAGCAGCGTAGGCGGGGGGCCACCCACAGATACGCAGTATTTT. Residues: CASSVGGGPPTDTQYF.

The chain has TRBV11-2 and TRBJ2-2; weak D call: TRBD1 (5 bases). The CDR3 contains 15 residues. Trimming stripped 1 base from V and 7 bases from J, with 13 bases between. Germline V gene data show CDR1 as SGHAT and CDR2 as FQNNGV. This chain's CDR3 is CASSLAGRHSGELFF. The CDR3 nucleotides are TGTGCCAGCAGCTTAGCAGGGCGGCATAGCGGGGAGCTGTTTTTT.

As for this clone: The same CDR3 is also encoded by other DNA sequences in this sample. V gene TRBV3-1 (or the pseudogene TRBV3-2) combines with J gene TRBJ1-2; 10 nucleotides match TRBD1. Germline V gives CDR1 LGHDT, CDR2 YNNKEL (reference sequence). With V trimmed by 6 bases and J by 6 bases, 1 base remained unmatched. This CDR3 has 12 residues. CDR3 sequence reads: CASRGTGDGYTF. The CDR3 DNA reads as TGTGCCAGCAGAGGGACAGGGGATGGCTACACCTTC.

This rearrangement joins TRBV12-5 to TRBJ1-2, with 7 nucleotides matching TRBD1. This CDR3 has 13 residues. After removal of 7 bases from V and 6 bases from J, the junction contained 8 bases not matched to a gene. From germline, CDR1 is LGHNT and CDR2 FRNRAP. This chain's CDR3 is CASAKYRGHGYTF. CDR3 bases: TGTGCTAGTGCCAAATACAGGGGTCATGGCTACACCTTC.

The chain carries TRBV5-1 and TRBJ2-1, with TRBD1 matching over 7 bases. Per germline, CDR1 SGHRS and CDR2 YFSETQ. J gave up 2 bases and V 5 bases, and 7 bases lay outside the gene matches. The CDR3 sequence is 15 residues long. CDR3 DNA sequence: TGCGCCAGCAGACGACAGGGAAACCCCTACAATGAGCAGTTCTTC. This codes for CASRRQGNPYNEQFF.